These 10 T cell receptor beta chains came from one sample sequenced in a study of T cell responses to AZD1222 COVID-19 vaccine (dated by TCRdb to about 2021). The library was built by means of the immunoSEQ multiplex PCR assay. TCRdb's version of the immuneACCESS table is confined to in-frame rearrangements and falls short of the full clone set. An unresolved V gene accounts for under half of the shortfall where checked; the remainder is of unknown origin. For this sample the table gives about 81,000 clones, of which 70% to 90% were detected only once. About 3.5% of the sample is taken by the ten largest. In the paper's terms, the time point label means: about 28 days (+/-7) after the second vaccine dose. The sample in question was peripheral blood, obtained 28 days after the second AZD1222 dose. All receptors derive from an adult who received the AZD1222 COVID-19 vaccine.

This clone has a handful of counts. The chain employs TRBV3-1 (or the pseudogene TRBV3-2) and TRBJ1-3; D perhaps matches TRBD1 (6 bases). The CDR3 is 15 residues long. Per germline, CDR1 LGHDT and CDR2 YNNKEL (reference sequence). The V gene lost 3 bases and the J gene lost 4 bases, with 13 bases spanning the gap. CDR3 sequence reads: CASSHNRDWGNTIYF. The CDR3 DNA is TGTGCCAGCAGCCACAACAGGGATTGGGGAAACACCATATATTTT.

The table lists this clone with a few counts. This chain connects TRBV6-2 or TRBV6-3 to TRBJ2-2, with 9 bases that match TRBD1. V gave up 2 bases and J gave up 3 bases; unmatched junction bases: 1. Germline V gene sequence: CDR1 MNHEY, CDR2 SVGEGT. CDR3 length equals 15 residues. In nucleotides, the CDR3 is TGTGCCAGCAGTTACGGGGACAGGGACACCGGGGAGCTGTTTTTT. This translates into CASSYGDRDTGELFF.

V usage is TRBV29-1 and J usage is TRBJ1-2, with D unresolved. Germline-derived CDR1 and CDR2 are SQVTM and ANQGSEA. CDR3 length: 13 amino acids. V gave up 1 base and J gave up 4 bases, with 10 bases separating them. CDR3 sequence reads: CSVEGGEGYGYTF. The CDR3 coding sequence is TGCAGCGTTGAAGGAGGTGAGGGCTATGGCTACACCTTC.

This chain uses TRBV19 with TRBJ1-2; no clear D. The V and J ends lost 3 bases and 4 bases respectively, with 12 bases between them. The length of the CDR3 is 14 residues. Per germline, CDR1 LNHDA and CDR2 SQIVND (reference sequence). Written as DNA, the CDR3 is TGTGCCAGTAGTATGGATCAATTGGTCTATGGCTACACCTTC. This codes for CASSMDQLVYGYTF.

V gene TRBV5-1 combines with J gene TRBJ1-1; TRBD1 matches 8 bases. The CDR3 length is 14 residues. The V segment lost 4 bases and the J segment 1 base; nucleotides outside the gene matches: 3. Germline V gene data show CDR1 as SGHRS and CDR2 as YFSETQ. In DNA form, the CDR3 reads TGCGCCAGCAGCAGGGACAGGACGAACACTGAAGCTTTCTTT. Translating it yields CASSRDRTNTEAFF.

This chain links TRBV29-1 with TRBJ2-1; TRBD2 matches at 12 bases. The CDR3 totals 14 residues. Germline values: CDR1 SQVTM, CDR2 ANQGSEA. After removal of 7 bases from V and 3 bases from J, the junction contained 4 bases not matched to a gene. CDR3 nucleotide sequence: TGCAGCGCAAAACTAGCGGGAGGCTACAATGAGCAGTTCTTC. Residues: CSAKLAGGYNEQFF.

The chain combines TRBV3-1 (or the pseudogene TRBV3-2) with TRBJ1-6; tentative D call: TRBD1 (6 bases). The CDR3 covers 17 residues. Germline V gene lookup returns CDR1 LGHDT and CDR2 YNNKEL (reference sequence). Trimming took 1 base from V and 6 from J, leaving 16 bases between them. CDR3 DNA: TGTGCCAGCAGCCAAGGGTCGGGGGGCGGAGGTAATTCACCCCTCCACTTT. Its protein product is CASSQGSGGGGNSPLHF.

V usage is TRBV11-2 and J usage is TRBJ1-3; D remains unclear. This CDR3 region has 12 residues. V was clipped by 1 base and J by 8 bases, with 6 bases between them. Germline V gene sequence: CDR1 SGHAT, CDR2 FQNNGV. CDR3 nucleotides: TGTGCCAGCAGCTTAGGAGATCACACCATATATTTT. The encoded protein is CASSLGDHTIYF.

The V call is TRBV19, the J call TRBJ1-4; TRBD1 might be the D (5 bases). Germline loops: CDR1 LNHDA, CDR2 SQIVND (reference sequence). Trimming took 6 bases from V and 0 from J, leaving 14 bases between them. CDR3 length: 16 residues. The DNA of the CDR3 is TGTGCCAGTAGCCCTAACGGACAATCAACTAATGAAAAACTGTTTTTT. The encoded protein is CASSPNGQSTNEKLFF.

V usage is TRBV5-1 and J usage is TRBJ1-2; TRBD1 matches 9 bases. V was pared by 3 bases and J by 6 bases, with 3 bases of the junction left unmatched. This CDR3 is built from 13 residues. Germline values: CDR1 SGHRS, CDR2 YFSETQ. The CDR3 loop reads CASSSTGGHGYTF. CDR3 sequence (DNA): TGCGCCAGCAGCTCGACAGGGGGTCATGGCTACACCTTC.